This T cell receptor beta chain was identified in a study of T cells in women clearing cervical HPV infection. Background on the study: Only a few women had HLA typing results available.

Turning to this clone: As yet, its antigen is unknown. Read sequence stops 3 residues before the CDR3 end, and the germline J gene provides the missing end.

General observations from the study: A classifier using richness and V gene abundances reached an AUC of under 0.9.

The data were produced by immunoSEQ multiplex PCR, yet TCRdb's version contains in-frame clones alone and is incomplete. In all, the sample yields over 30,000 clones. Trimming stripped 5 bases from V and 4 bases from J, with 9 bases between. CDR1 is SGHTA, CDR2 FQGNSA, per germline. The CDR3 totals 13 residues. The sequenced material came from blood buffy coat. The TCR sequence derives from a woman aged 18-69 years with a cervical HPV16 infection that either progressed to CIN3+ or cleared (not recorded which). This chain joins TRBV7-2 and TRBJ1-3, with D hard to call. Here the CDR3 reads CASSPGPGNTIYF. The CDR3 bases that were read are TGTGCCAGCAGCCCGGGTCCAGGAAACACC.